The T cell receptor beta chain described here comes from a study of T cell changes during pregnancy in multiple sclerosis. V dropped 1 base and J dropped 10 bases, with 14 bases sitting between them. The CDR3 is 14 residues long. Germline CDR1 and CDR2: SGHTA and FQGNSA. Sequencing was performed with immunoSEQ multiplex PCR; in TCRdb, only in-frame clones are kept and a portion is missing. The sample has fewer than 50,000 clones, approximately 94% seen once. The sequence came from a female donor with multiple sclerosis, enrolled in a pregnancy study. Sequencing used CD4+ T cells from peripheral blood mononuclear cells, obtained in the third trimester of pregnancy. V gene TRBV7-2 combines with J gene TRBJ1-5; the D gene is possibly TRBD1 (5 bases). The CDR3 nucleotides read TGTGCCAGCAGCTTAGATGGAGGGCAGGGTCCCCAGCATTTT. Translating gives CASSLDGGQGPQHF.